The 30 T cell receptor beta chains reported below all come from one sample, sequenced in a study of blood T cell repertoires in COVID-19. Assay used: immunoSEQ multiplex PCR; TCRdb lists only in-frame clones, some missing. The sample has about 120,000 clones, 85% to 90% seen once. What was sequenced was peripheral blood. These receptors originate from a man at least 80 years old with active or convalescent COVID-19.

The chain employs TRBV29-1 and TRBJ2-3; a possible D gene is TRBD1 (5 bases). The CDR3 length is 14 residues. The V gene's germline CDR1 is SQVTM and CDR2 ANQGSEA. V lost 4 bases and J 6 bases, leaving 17 bases between the germline ends. This CDR3 reads CSVGQLYSGDTQYF. As DNA, the CDR3 is TGCAGCGTTGGACAGCTTTATTCTGGGGATACGCAGTATTTT.

The chain is built from TRBV4-2 and TRBJ1-6, with D perhaps matching TRBD1 (5 bases). Germline values: CDR1 LGHNA, CDR2 YNFKEQ. The CDR3 runs to 14 residues. With 3 bases removed from V and 11 bases from J, the gap between germline ends came to 14 bases. The CDR3 protein is CASSQGPTLTPLHF. The CDR3 coding sequence is TGTGCCAGCAGCCAGGGGCCTACCCTAACACCCCTCCACTTT.

In regard to this clone: Other DNA sequences in the sample encode the same CDR3. The rearrangement joins TRBV5-1 to TRBJ2-5; 7 nucleotides agree with TRBD1. The CDR3 is made up of 14 amino acids. Germline V gives CDR1 SGHRS, CDR2 YFSETQ. J was trimmed by 5 bases and V by 0 bases; bases with no gene match: 4. CDR3 nucleotides: TGCGCCAGCAGCTTGGGGACAGGTGGGGAGACCCAGTACTTC. This gives the protein CASSLGTGGETQYF.

The chain is built from TRBV6-5 and TRBJ1-5, with D perhaps matching TRBD1 (5 bases). V lost 0 bases and J lost 3, with 12 bases in between. This CDR3 is built from 16 residues. Germline V gives CDR1 MNHEY, CDR2 SVGAGI. The CDR3 coding sequence is TGTGCCAGCAGTTACTCGACGGGGGGGGACAATCAGCCCCAGCATTTT. It is translated as CASSYSTGGDNQPQHF.

The chain carries TRBV14 and TRBJ2-7; D may be TRBD1 (6 bases). The germline V gene encodes CDR1 SGHDN and CDR2 FVKESK. V lost 5 bases and J lost 4, with 12 bases in between. The CDR3 is made up of 13 amino acids. CDR3: CASSWTEKYEQYF. In DNA form, the CDR3 reads TGTGCCAGCAGCTGGACAGAAAAGTACGAGCAGTACTTC.

CDR3 amino acids: CASFTGQGFSTEAFF. The CDR3 DNA follows: TGCGCCAGCTTTACGGGACAGGGTTTTTCCACTGAAGCTTTCTTT. The rearrangement uses TRBV5-1 and TRBJ1-1; 9 bases match TRBD1. This CDR3 is built from 15 residues. Looked up from germline, CDR1 is SGHRS and CDR2 is YFSETQ. V was clipped by 7 bases and J by 4 bases; unmatched bases: 11.

DNA for the CDR3: TGTGCCAGTAGTATTGGTCCGGGCTACGAGCAGTACTTC. Its protein product is CASSIGPGYEQYF. The chain couples TRBV19 to TRBJ2-7; D ambiguous. Germline loops: CDR1 LNHDA, CDR2 SQIVND (reference sequence). Trimming removed 3 bases from V and 3 bases from J, with 9 bases in between. The CDR3 is 13 residues long.

The chain carries TRBV7-8 and TRBJ2-3, with 7 positions matching TRBD2. The CDR3 is 16 amino acids. V lost 5 bases, J lost 0 bases, and 8 bases stayed unmatched. CDR1 is SGHVS, CDR2 FQNEAQ, per germline. The CDR3 loop is CASSREKRGSTDTQYF. The CDR3 nucleotides are TGTGCCAGCAGCCGAGAAAAGCGGGGCAGCACAGATACGCAGTATTTT.

This clone was detected only a few times. The gene calls are TRBV6-5 and TRBJ1-2, with 8 bases fitting TRBD1. CDR1 and CDR2 from the germline V gene are MNHEY and SVGAGI. The CDR3 consists of 15 residues. V shed 3 bases and J 4 bases; nucleotides not matched to a gene: 7. CDR3 DNA: TGTGCCAGCAGTTATCCCACAGGGGGGATCTATGGCTACACCTTC. This codes for CASSYPTGGIYGYTF.

This sequence joins TRBV27 and TRBJ2-1; TRBD1 is a possible D gene (6 bases). The CDR3 is 19 amino acids. Germline CDR1 and CDR2: MNHEY and SMNVEV (reference sequence). Deletions cut 6 bases from V and 1 base from J, with 25 bases between. The CDR3 DNA reads TGTGCCAGCAGATCCAGAACAGGGCCCCGGATAATATCCTACAATGAGCAGTTCTTC. Protein sequence: CASRSRTGPRIISYNEQFF.

The rearrangement uses TRBV9 and TRBJ2-5; TRBD1 agrees at 12 bases. This CDR3 spans 16 amino acids. After removal of 2 bases from V and 5 bases from J, the junction contained 7 bases not matched to a gene. Germline V gene data show CDR1 as SGDLS and CDR2 as YYNGEE. This CDR3 reads CASSVSGTGGMETQYF. The CDR3 nucleotides read TGTGCCAGCAGCGTCTCCGGGACAGGGGGCATGGAGACCCAGTACTTC.

This chain connects TRBV6-5 to TRBJ1-1, with TRBD1 identical over 7 bases. The germline gives CDR1 MNHEY, CDR2 SVGAGI. CDR3 length equals 13 residues. Germline trimming cut 7 bases from V and 6 bases from J; bases unmatched to any gene: 8. The CDR3 region is CASKVGGIAEAFF. CDR3 in DNA: TGTGCCAGCAAGGTAGGGGGCATAGCTGAAGCTTTCTTT.

The chain is built from TRBV30 and TRBJ2-3; TRBD1 matches 9 bases. Germline V gene data show CDR1 as GTSNPN and CDR2 as SVGIG (reference sequence). V shed 2 bases and J 3 bases; nucleotides not matched to a gene: 12. This CDR3 has 17 residues. This CDR3 reads CAWSQGLTGGATDTQYF. DNA for the CDR3: TGTGCCTGGAGTCAAGGGTTGACAGGGGGTGCGACAGATACGCAGTATTTT.

This chain joins TRBV3-1 (or the pseudogene TRBV3-2) and TRBJ1-2, with a possible D match to TRBD1 (6 bases). The germline gives CDR1 LGHDT, CDR2 YNNKEL (reference sequence). Deletions cut 0 bases from V and 5 bases from J, with 19 bases between. The CDR3 length is 17 residues. CDR3 residues: CASSQDEPGARGYGYTF. The CDR3 nucleotides are TGTGCCAGCAGCCAAGACGAACCAGGGGCGCGGGGGTATGGCTACACCTTC.

The gene calls are TRBV7-2 and TRBJ2-7, with D possibly being TRBD1 (5 bases). Per germline, CDR1 SGHTA and CDR2 FQGNSA. Trimming cost V 4 bases and J 2 bases, with 12 bases left between them. There are 14 residues in the CDR3. This CDR3 is CASSYRQRPYEQYF. CDR3 nucleotides: TGTGCCAGCAGCTACCGACAGAGGCCCTACGAGCAGTACTTC.

This clone was detected only a few times. The chain uses TRBV19 and TRBJ1-2; the match to TRBD1 covers 8 bases. Germline V gives CDR1 LNHDA, CDR2 SQIVND (reference sequence). CDR3 length: 16 residues. The J segment lost 7 bases and the V segment lost 1 base, leaving 11 bases of the junction unmatched. The CDR3 sequence: CASSIGPGQDGGGYTF. CDR3 DNA sequence: TGTGCCAGTAGTATAGGACCGGGACAGGATGGAGGTGGCTACACCTTC.

The rearrangement links TRBV15 to TRBJ1-5, with D perhaps TRBD1 (5 bases). The ends were cut back, 3 bases at V and 3 bases at J, with 9 bases in the middle. This CDR3 comprises 14 residues. In germline, CDR1 is LNHNV, CDR2 YYDKDF (reference sequence). CDR3 residues: CATSRGQINQPQHF. DNA of the CDR3: TGTGCCACCAGCAGGGGGCAAATCAATCAGCCCCAGCATTTT.

This chain links TRBV9 with TRBJ2-7; 7 bases fit TRBD1. The CDR3 length is 13 residues. V dropped 3 bases and J dropped 12; count of bases not matched to a gene: 12. Germline V lookup: CDR1 SGDLS, CDR2 YYNGEE. The CDR3 here is CASSASPGTDTYF. The DNA of the CDR3 is TGTGCCAGCAGCGCCAGCCCGGGGACAGATACGTACTTC.

This sequence joins TRBV20-1 and TRBJ2-2; D remains ambiguous. Trimming left V 3 bases short and J 6 bases short, with 8 bases between. Germline CDR1 and CDR2: DFQATT and SNEGSKA (reference sequence). The CDR3 has 12 amino acids. The CDR3 bases are TGCAGTGCTAGTACAGTCTCCGGGGAGCTGTTTTTT. Translated, it gives CSASTVSGELFF.

This clone has just one count. The chain links TRBV6-1 to TRBJ1-5, with a possible D match to TRBD1 (5 bases). Germline V CDR1 and CDR2: MNHNS, SASEGT. V lost 2 bases, J lost 0 bases, and 8 bases lay in between. This CDR3 region has 15 residues. In DNA form, the CDR3 reads TGTGCCAGCAGTGAATCCAGGGCTAGCAATCAGCCCCAGCATTTT. This gives the protein CASSESRASNQPQHF.

Only a few counts were recorded for this clone. The V and J genes are TRBV24-1 and TRBJ2-7; 9 nucleotides match TRBD1. Germline V gene lookup returns CDR1 KGHDR and CDR2 SFDVKD. V trimming: 5 bases; J trimming: 3 bases; junction bases outside the gene matches: 4. The CDR3 is made up of 14 amino acids. CDR3 DNA sequence: TGTGCCACCAGTGGGACAGGGGATTTCTACGAGCAGTACTTC. Encoded protein: CATSGTGDFYEQYF.

The chain employs TRBV6-2 or TRBV6-3 and TRBJ2-1, with a tentative D call TRBD2 (7 bases). This CDR3 contains 15 residues. Germline V gene data show CDR1 as MNHEY and CDR2 as SVGEGT. Trimming left V 2 bases short and J 8 bases short, with 16 bases between. CDR3 protein: CASSYPPRGAYEQFF. For the CDR3, the DNA is TGTGCCAGCAGTTACCCCCCCCGGGGGGCTTATGAGCAGTTCTTC.

V is TRBV15 and J is TRBJ1-4; D not certain. The CDR3 runs 16 residues. The V gene lost 0 bases and the J gene lost 7 bases, with 15 bases spanning the gap. Germline lookup yields CDR1 LNHNV and CDR2 YYDKDF (reference sequence). The CDR3 bases are TGTGCCACCAGCAGAGATGCCCCCGGGAGCTCTGAAAAACTGTTTTTT. Its translation: CATSRDAPGSSEKLFF.

The rearrangement uses TRBV4-1 and TRBJ1-5, with D perhaps matching TRBD1 (6 bases). Trimming cost V 0 bases and J 5 bases, with 14 bases left between them. The CDR3 covers 16 residues. Germline V CDR1 and CDR2: MGHRA, YSYEKL. DNA of the CDR3: TGCGCCAGCAGCCAAGATTTCGGACAGTCCTATCAGCCCCAGCATTTT. It specifies CASSQDFGQSYQPQHF.

In this sample, this clone turned up once. The chain employs TRBV21-1 and TRBJ2-6; the D call in the table, TRBD1, was not verified against the DNA. TRBV21-1 is reported as a pseudogene. The CDR3 sequence is 18 residues long. CDR3 amino acids: CASSKQRDSESGANVLTF. CDR3 coding DNA: TGTGCCAGCAGCAAGCAACGGGACAGCGAGTCTGGGGCCAACGTCCTGACTTTC.

V is TRBV4-1 and J is TRBJ1-2, with a tentative D call TRBD1 (6 bases). CDR1 is MGHRA, CDR2 YSYEKL, per germline. V was pared by 5 bases and J by 3 bases, with 13 bases between. The CDR3 consists of 14 residues. As DNA, the CDR3 is TGCGCCAGCAGCACTAGGGGGGGGGACTATGGCTACACCTTC. Protein: CASSTRGGDYGYTF.

The table lists this clone with a count of one. V and J are TRBV11-2 and TRBJ2-7, with 9 bases aligning to TRBD2. The trim removed 1 base at V and 6 bases at J, leaving 4 bases unmatched. The CDR3 runs to 14 residues. Germline V gene lookup returns CDR1 SGHAT and CDR2 FQNNGV. The CDR3 here is CASSLASGVVEQYF. CDR3 bases: TGTGCCAGCAGCTTAGCTAGCGGGGTCGTCGAGCAGTACTTC.

The chain recombines TRBV6-5 with TRBJ2-7; D is possibly TRBD1 (6 bases). The CDR3 runs to 15 residues. CDR1 and CDR2 from the germline V gene are MNHEY and SVGAGI. The V and J ends lost 6 bases and 1 base respectively, with 16 bases between them. The CDR3 region is CASSITGTTSYEQYF. In DNA, the CDR3 is TGTGCCAGCAGCATAACCGGGACAACTTCCTACGAGCAGTACTTC.

The gene calls are TRBV10-3 and TRBJ2-7; 7 bases align to TRBD1. Germline V gene data show CDR1 as ENHRY and CDR2 as SYGVKD. The V segment lost 6 bases and the J segment 3 bases; nucleotides outside the gene matches: 5. This CDR3 has 13 amino acids. CDR3 loop: CAISWDSRYEQYF. The DNA for the CDR3 is TGTGCCATCAGCTGGGACAGTCGCTACGAGCAGTACTTC.

This clone appeared a single time. This chain links TRBV7-3 with TRBJ2-5; 11 nucleotides agree with TRBD2. This CDR3 has 15 residues. The germline CDR1 and CDR2 sequences are SGHTA and FQGTGA. Trimming took 2 bases from V and 4 from J; bases not matched to a gene: 3. In nucleotides, the CDR3 is TGTGCCAGCAGCTTAGGGGGGACTAGCGGAGAGACCCAGTACTTC. It specifies CASSLGGTSGETQYF.